This T cell receptor (beta chain) was profiled in a study of blood T cell repertoires in COVID-19. About the study: Samples came from the United States, Italy and Spain, spanning acute and convalescent COVID-19. PBMCs, B-cell-depleted T cells, or T cells provided the cDNA or gDNA that made up the material.

How the authors handled the data: Researchers report that nucleated cell counts were estimated from reference gene primer amplification. Only in-frame clones appear in the TCRdb table, and some are missing; sequencing was by immunoSEQ multiplex PCR. That table is the source of V, J and clone size, and D and trimming were worked out from the DNA. Counted here are about 290,000 clones, 85% to 90% occurring once; the ten biggest clones make up over 8.5%. The germline V gene encodes CDR1 SEHNR and CDR2 FQNEAQ (reference sequence). After removal of 5 bases from V and 5 bases from J, the junction contained 6 bases not matched to a gene. The CDR3 runs 16 residues.

Sequencing was carried out using peripheral blood. The sequence was collected from a woman under 40 with COVID-19, enrolled during active disease. This chain links TRBV7-9 with TRBJ2-2; TRBD2 agrees at 12 bases. The CDR3 DNA reads TGTGCCAGCAGCCCCAGACTAGCGGGGGAGACCGGGGAGCTGTTTTTT. It yields the protein CASSPRLAGETGELFF.